Below are 14 T cell receptor beta chains sequenced from a single sample in a study. TCRdb processed the 5' RACE reads anew with MiXCR; each CDR3 protein has one entry. Among over 50,000 distinct CDR3 sequences listed, around 25% were seen once. Sequencing was carried out using tumor-infiltrating naive CD4+ T cells sorted from the breast tumor. The subset denotes: naive CD4+ T cells, CD4+CD45RA+CD25-. All receptors come from a female donor with breast cancer.

This clonotype was recorded a few times. The V gene is TRBV24-1, the J gene TRBJ1-1, with D unresolved. The CDR3 length is 11 residues. V was shortened by 7 bases and J by 3 bases, with 5 bases between the two germline ends. Germline V gives CDR1 KGHDR, CDR2 SFDVKD. The CDR3 DNA reads TGTGCCACCAGAAGACACACTGAAGCTTTCTTT. Translation gives CATRRHTEAFF.

In its sample, this clonotype was seen many times. CDR3 in amino acids: CASSPGDGYPEAFF. The CDR3 DNA sequence: TGCGCCAGCAGCCCGGGGGACGGGTACCCTGAAGCTTTCTTT. The V gene is TRBV5-1, the J gene TRBJ1-1; the D gene is possibly TRBD1 (5 bases). V was clipped by 4 bases and J by 6 bases, with 16 bases between them. The CDR3 contains 14 residues. Germline values: CDR1 SGHRS, CDR2 YFSETQ.

For this clonotype: The junction departs from germline at one end; a sequencing error may be responsible. The gene calls are TRBV12-3 or TRBV12-4 and TRBJ1-1, with 7 bases lining up with TRBD1. The CDR3 runs to 18 residues. The CDR3 DNA reads as TGTGCCAGCAGCCAGGTTTGGGGAACAGGGGTGTGGAACACTGAAGCTTGCTTT. Its protein is CASSQVWGTGVWNTEACF.

The chain has TRBV12-3 or TRBV12-4 and TRBJ2-2; TRBD2 might be the D (6 bases). With 3 bases removed from V and 7 bases from J, the gap between germline ends came to 15 bases. This CDR3 comprises 15 residues. The CDR3 region has the DNA TGTGCCAGCAGTTTCGGGTTCGGAGGGAACGGGGAGCTGTTTTTT. Protein product: CASSFGFGGNGELFF.

This clonotype came up many times. The rearrangement joins TRBV20-1 to TRBJ1-2; D uncertain. The V end lost 5 bases, the J end lost 4 bases, and 17 bases lay between the germline ends. The CDR3 loop spans 14 amino acids. CDR1 is DFQATT and CDR2 is SNEGSKA in the germline V gene (reference sequence). Here the CDR3 reads CSAPGGDRAYGYTF. CDR3 bases: TGCAGTGCTCCCGGAGGCGACCGAGCCTATGGCTACACCTTC.

In this sample, this clonotype turned up many times. V and J are TRBV20-1 and TRBJ1-2; a possible D gene is TRBD1 (6 bases). CDR3 length: 14 amino acids. CDR1 and CDR2 (germline): DFQATT, SNEGSKA (reference sequence). V lost 6 bases and J lost 4, with 18 bases in between. DNA for the CDR3: TGCAGTGCCCAGACGGGGGGCCGTTCCTATGGCTACACCTTC. Its translation: CSAQTGGRSYGYTF.

This clonotype was picked up a small number of times. CDR3 nucleotides: TGTGCCAGCAGTACGCGGACAGAGCAAGAGACCCAGTACTTC. Encoded protein: CASSTRTEQETQYF. The rearrangement joins TRBV6-1 to TRBJ2-5; tentatively, D is TRBD1 (6 bases). Trimming removed 5 bases from V and 2 bases from J, with 12 bases in between. Germline V CDR1 and CDR2: MNHNS, SASEGT. The CDR3 runs to 14 residues.

This clonotype has more than one count but fewer than ten. The chain employs TRBV6-5 and TRBJ2-1; TRBD2 agrees at 7 bases. The V gene's germline CDR1 is MNHEY and CDR2 SVGAGI. V shed 2 bases and J 5 bases; nucleotides not matched to a gene: 3. The CDR3 is 14 residues long. CDR3 DNA: TGTGCCAGCAGTTACGGCCTAGCGGACAATGAGCAGTTCTTC. Residues: CASSYGLADNEQFF.

The chain recombines TRBV11-2 with TRBJ2-2; perhaps TRBD1 as D (6 bases). The CDR3 sequence is 16 residues long. Trimming removed 6 bases from V and 2 bases from J, with 16 bases in between. The germline V gene encodes CDR1 SGHAT and CDR2 FQNNGV. CDR3 region: CASSPPDSINTGELFF. In nucleotides, the CDR3 is TGTGCCAGCAGTCCTCCGGACAGTATAAACACCGGGGAGCTGTTTTTT.

This clonotype was observed a handful of times. V usage is TRBV10-3 and J usage is TRBJ2-7; D gene uncertain. Germline-derived CDR1 and CDR2 are ENHRY and SYGVKD. This CDR3 comprises 11 residues. Trimming pared 11 bases from V and 1 base from J, leaving 9 bases between. CDR3 residues: CASNLSYEQYF. The CDR3 DNA is TGTGCCTCGAATCTGTCCTACGAGCAGTACTTC.

The V call is TRBV7-2, the J call TRBJ2-1; no clear D. V lost 5 bases to trimming and J lost 9 bases, with 14 bases between them. The CDR3 runs 13 residues. Germline V lookup: CDR1 SGHTA, CDR2 FQGNSA. CDR3 DNA sequence: TGTGCCAGCAGCCCGACTTTGAAAGGTGAGCAGTTCTTC. Translating gives CASSPTLKGEQFF. The entire variable domain, with the rest obtained from reference TRBV7-2 and TRBJ2-1, is as follows: GAGVSQSPSNKVTEKGKDVELRCDPISGHTALYWYRQSLGQGLEFLIYFQGNSAPDKSGLPSDRFSAERTGGSVSTLTIQRTQQEDSAVYLCASSPTLKGEQFFGPGTRLTVL.

The chain recombines TRBV7-9 with TRBJ2-3; a possible D gene is TRBD2 (6 bases). Germline loops: CDR1 SEHNR, CDR2 FQNEAQ (reference sequence). This CDR3 contains 13 residues. Trimming removed 0 bases from V and 6 bases from J, with 7 bases in between. CDR3 in DNA: TGTGCCAGCAGCTTAGCGGAGGGCGATACGCAGTATTTT. It is translated as CASSLAEGDTQYF.

This clonotype was counted ten times or more. The rearrangement uses TRBV6-5 and TRBJ1-3; D is undetermined. Germline CDR1 MNHEY, CDR2 SVGAGI. Trimming stripped 0 bases from V and 7 bases from J, with 7 bases between. The CDR3 is made up of 13 amino acids. CDR3 in amino acids: CASSYSMLNTIYF. The CDR3 DNA follows: TGTGCCAGCAGTTACTCGATGCTGAACACCATATATTTT.

The rearrangement uses TRBV5-1 and TRBJ2-3; D is tentatively TRBD1 or TRBD2 (5 bases each). The CDR3 is 15 residues long. Germline CDR1 SGHRS, CDR2 YFSETQ. V lost 4 bases to trimming and J lost 0 bases, with 12 bases between them. The CDR3 bases are TGCGCCAGCAGCGGGGGTCAGACTAGCACAGATACGCAGTATTTT. Its protein is CASSGGQTSTDTQYF. Full variable domain (outside the CDR3, taken from reference TRBV5-1 and TRBJ2-3): KAGVTQTPRYLIKTRGQQVTLSCSPISGHRSVSWYQQTPGQGLQFLFEYFSETQRNKGNFPGRFSGRQFSNSRSEMNVSTLELGDSALYLCASSGGQTSTDTQYFGPGTRLTVL.